This TCR beta chain was documented in a study of T cells in Graves' hyperthyroidism and ophthalmopathy. Across the study: It was at initial diagnosis, before any treatment, that peripheral blood was collected.

It was RNA transcripts that yielded the amplified TCR beta CDR3 regions. Using the HTBI primer set, a first-round RT-PCR was run on the TCR CDR3. MiXCR, applied by TCRdb to the multiplex PCR reads, yields one record per CDR3 protein. The table records roughly 710,000 distinct CDR3 sequences, 35% of them present only once. This clonotype came up many times. This CDR3 contains 12 residues. CDR1 and CDR2 (germline): SQVTM, ANQGSEA. With 5 bases removed from V and 8 bases from J, the gap between germline ends came to 15 bases. Material for sequencing was blood. The chain employs TRBV29-1 and TRBJ1-2; D is uncertain. The TCR comes from a woman between 35 and 50 years old with Graves' hyperthyroidism. CDR3 nucleotide sequence: TGCAGCGTTTCAATGGAATTCTCGGGCTACACCTTC. Its translation: CSVSMEFSGYTF.